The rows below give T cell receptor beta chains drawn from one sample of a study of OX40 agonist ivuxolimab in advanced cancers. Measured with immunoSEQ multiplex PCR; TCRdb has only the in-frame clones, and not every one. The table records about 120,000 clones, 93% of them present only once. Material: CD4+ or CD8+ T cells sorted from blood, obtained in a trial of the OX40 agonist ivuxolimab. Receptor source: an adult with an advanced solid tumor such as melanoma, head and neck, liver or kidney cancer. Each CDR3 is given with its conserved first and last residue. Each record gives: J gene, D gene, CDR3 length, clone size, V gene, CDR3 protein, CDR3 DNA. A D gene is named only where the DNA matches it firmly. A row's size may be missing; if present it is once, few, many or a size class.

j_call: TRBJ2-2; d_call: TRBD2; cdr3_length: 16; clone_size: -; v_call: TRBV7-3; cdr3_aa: CASSTTSGVNTGELFF; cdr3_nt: TGTGCCAGCAGCACTACTAGCGGGGTAAACACCGGGGAGCTGTTTTTT
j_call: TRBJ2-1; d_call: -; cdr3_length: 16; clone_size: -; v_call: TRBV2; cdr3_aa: CASSSGGRGNEVRQFF; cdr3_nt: TGTGCCAGCAGTTCCGGGGGGCGGGGAAACGAGGTGAGGCAGTTCTTC
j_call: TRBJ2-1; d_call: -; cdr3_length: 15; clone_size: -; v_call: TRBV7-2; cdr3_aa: CASSLRSASYNEQFF; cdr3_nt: TGTGCCAGCAGCTTAAGGTCAGCCTCCTACAATGAGCAGTTCTTC
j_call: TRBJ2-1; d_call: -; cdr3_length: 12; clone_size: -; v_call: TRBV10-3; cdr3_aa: CAISLGDNEQFF; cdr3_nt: TGTGCCATCAGTTTGGGCGACAATGAGCAGTTCTTC
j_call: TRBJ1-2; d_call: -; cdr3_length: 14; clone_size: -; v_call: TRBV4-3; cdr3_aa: CASSQDARNYGYTF; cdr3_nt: TGCGCCAGCAGCCAAGATGCCAGAAACTATGGCTACACCTTC
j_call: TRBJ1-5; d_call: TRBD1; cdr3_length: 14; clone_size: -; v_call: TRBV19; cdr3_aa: CASSAGQGNQPQHF; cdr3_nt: TGTGCCAGTAGTGCGGGACAGGGGAATCAGCCCCAGCATTTT
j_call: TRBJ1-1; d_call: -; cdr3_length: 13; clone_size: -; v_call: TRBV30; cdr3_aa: CATRRVMNTEAFF; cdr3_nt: TGTGCCACCCGGAGAGTCATGAACACTGAAGCTTTCTTT
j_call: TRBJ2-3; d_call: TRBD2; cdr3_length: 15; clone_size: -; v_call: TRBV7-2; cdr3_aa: CASRFRGGQADTQYF; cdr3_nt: TGTGCCAGCCGGTTCCGCGGGGGGCAGGCAGATACGCAGTATTTT
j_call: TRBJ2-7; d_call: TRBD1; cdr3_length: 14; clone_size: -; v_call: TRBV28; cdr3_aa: CASSSGTGGLRWYF; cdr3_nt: TGTGCCAGCAGTTCCGGGACAGGGGGATTACGATGGTACTTC
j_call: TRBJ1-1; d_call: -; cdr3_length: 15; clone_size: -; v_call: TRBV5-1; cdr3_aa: CASSQGTYLNTEAFF; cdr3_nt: TGCGCCAGCAGCCAAGGGACCTATTTGAACACTGAAGCTTTCTTT
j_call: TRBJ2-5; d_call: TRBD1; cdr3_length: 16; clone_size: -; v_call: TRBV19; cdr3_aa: CASSISGTGAVETQYF; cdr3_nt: TGTGCCAGTAGTATCTCAGGGACAGGGGCGGTGGAGACCCAGTACTTC
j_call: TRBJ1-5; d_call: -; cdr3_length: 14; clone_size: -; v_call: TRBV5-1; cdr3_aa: CASSLAGRGQPQHF; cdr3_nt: TGCGCCAGCAGCTTGGCCGGGAGAGGTCAGCCCCAGCATTTT
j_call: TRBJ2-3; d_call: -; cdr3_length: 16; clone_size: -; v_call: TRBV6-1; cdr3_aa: CASSGRQRTPTDTQYF; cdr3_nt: TGTGCCAGCAGTGGCCGACAGAGAACCCCCACAGATACGCAGTATTTT
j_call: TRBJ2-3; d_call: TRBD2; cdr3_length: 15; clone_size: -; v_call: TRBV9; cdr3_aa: CASSLGLAGTDTQYF; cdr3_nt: TGTGCCAGCAGCTTGGGACTAGCGGGGACAGATACGCAGTATTTT
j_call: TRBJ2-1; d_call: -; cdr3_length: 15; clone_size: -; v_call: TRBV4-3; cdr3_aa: CASSQVINGASEQFF; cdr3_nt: TGCGCCAGCAGCCAAGTTATCAACGGGGCTTCTGAGCAGTTCTTC
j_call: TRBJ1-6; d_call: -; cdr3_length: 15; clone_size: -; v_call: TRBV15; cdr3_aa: CATSRDVSGNSPLHF; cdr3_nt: TGTGCCACCAGCAGAGACGTTTCTGGTAATTCACCCCTCCACTTT
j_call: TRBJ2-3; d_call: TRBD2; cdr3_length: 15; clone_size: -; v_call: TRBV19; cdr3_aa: CASNPASGSTDTQYF; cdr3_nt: TGTGCCAGTAACCCGGCTAGCGGGAGCACAGATACGCAGTATTTT
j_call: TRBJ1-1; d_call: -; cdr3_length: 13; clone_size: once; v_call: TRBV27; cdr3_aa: CASRMGEGTEAFF; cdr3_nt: TGTGCCAGCAGGATGGGGGAGGGCACTGAAGCTTTCTTT
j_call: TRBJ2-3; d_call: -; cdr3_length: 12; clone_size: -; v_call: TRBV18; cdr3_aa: CASSRDEDTQYF; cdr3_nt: TGTGCCAGCTCCCGGGACGAAGATACGCAGTATTTT
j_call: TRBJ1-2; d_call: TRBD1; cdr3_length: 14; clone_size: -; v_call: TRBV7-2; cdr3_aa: CASSLAGTDYGYTF; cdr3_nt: TGTGCCAGCAGCTTAGCCGGGACAGACTATGGCTACACCTTC
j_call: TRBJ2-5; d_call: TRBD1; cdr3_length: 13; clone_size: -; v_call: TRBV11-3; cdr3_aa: CASSRGQQETQYF; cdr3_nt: TGTGCCAGCAGCCGGGGACAGCAAGAGACCCAGTACTTC
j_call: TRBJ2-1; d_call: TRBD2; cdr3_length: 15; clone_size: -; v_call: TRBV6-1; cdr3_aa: CATSTSGRTYNEQFF; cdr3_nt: TGTGCCACATCAACTAGCGGGAGGACCTACAATGAGCAGTTCTTC
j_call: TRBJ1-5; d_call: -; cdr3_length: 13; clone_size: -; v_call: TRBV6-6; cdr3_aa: CASSYEGNQPQHF; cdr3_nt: TGTGCCAGCAGTTACGAGGGAAATCAGCCCCAGCATTTT
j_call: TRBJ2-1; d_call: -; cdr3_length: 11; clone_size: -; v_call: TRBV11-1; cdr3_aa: CASSLKYEQFF; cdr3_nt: TGTGCCAGCAGCTTAAAGTATGAGCAGTTCTTC
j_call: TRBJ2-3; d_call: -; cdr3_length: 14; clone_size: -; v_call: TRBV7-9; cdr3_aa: CASSLGGTPDTQYF; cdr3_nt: TGTGCCAGCAGCTTAGGTGGGACTCCAGATACGCAGTATTTT
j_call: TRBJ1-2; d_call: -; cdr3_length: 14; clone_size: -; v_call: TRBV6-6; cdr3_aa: CASSYYGGSYGYTF; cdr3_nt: TGTGCCAGCAGTTACTATGGAGGGAGTTATGGCTACACCTTC
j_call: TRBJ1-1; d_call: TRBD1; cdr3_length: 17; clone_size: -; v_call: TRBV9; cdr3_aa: CASSQTGTGGRDTEAFF; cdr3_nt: TGTGCCAGCAGCCAAACCGGGACAGGGGGTAGAGACACTGAAGCTTTCTTT
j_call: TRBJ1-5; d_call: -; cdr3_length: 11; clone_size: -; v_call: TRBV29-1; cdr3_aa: CSPASDQPQHF; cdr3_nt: TGCAGCCCCGCTTCAGATCAGCCCCAGCATTTT
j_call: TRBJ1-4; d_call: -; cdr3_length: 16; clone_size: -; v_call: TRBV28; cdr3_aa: CASSLPLVATNEKLFF; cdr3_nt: TGTGCCAGCAGTCTCCCCCTTGTAGCAACTAATGAAAAACTGTTTTTT
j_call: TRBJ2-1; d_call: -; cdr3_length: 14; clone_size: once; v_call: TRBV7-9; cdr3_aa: CASSLAFSSGEQFF; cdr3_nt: TGTGCCAGCAGCTTAGCTTTCAGCTCAGGCGAGCAGTTCTTC
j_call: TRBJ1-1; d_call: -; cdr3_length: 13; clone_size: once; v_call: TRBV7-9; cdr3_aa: CASSRQENTEAFF; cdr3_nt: TGTGCCAGCAGCCGACAGGAGAACACTGAAGCTTTCTTT
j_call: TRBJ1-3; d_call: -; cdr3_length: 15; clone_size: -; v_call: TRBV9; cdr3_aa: CASSPTGSSGNTIYF; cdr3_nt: TGTGCCAGCAGCCCAACGGGGAGCTCTGGAAACACCATATATTTT
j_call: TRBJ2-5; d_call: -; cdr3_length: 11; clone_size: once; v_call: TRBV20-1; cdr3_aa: CSASFQETQYF; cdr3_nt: TGCAGTGCTAGCTTTCAAGAGACCCAGTACTTC
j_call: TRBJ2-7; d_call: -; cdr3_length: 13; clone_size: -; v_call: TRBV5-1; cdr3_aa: CASSLDSPYEQYF; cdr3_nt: TGCGCCAGCAGCCTGGACAGCCCCTACGAGCAGTACTTC
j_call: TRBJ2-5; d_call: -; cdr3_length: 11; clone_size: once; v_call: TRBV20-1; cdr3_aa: CSASKGETQYF; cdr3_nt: TGCAGTGCTAGCAAGGGGGAGACCCAGTACTTC
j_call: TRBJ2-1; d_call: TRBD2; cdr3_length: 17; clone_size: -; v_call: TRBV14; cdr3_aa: CASSQEPGTSGNNEQFF; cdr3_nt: TGTGCCAGCAGCCAAGAACCCGGGACTAGCGGAAACAATGAGCAGTTCTTC
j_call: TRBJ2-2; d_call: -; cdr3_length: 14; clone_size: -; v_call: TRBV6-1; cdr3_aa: CASTRTANTGELFF; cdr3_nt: TGTGCCAGCACCAGGACAGCAAACACCGGGGAGCTGTTTTTT
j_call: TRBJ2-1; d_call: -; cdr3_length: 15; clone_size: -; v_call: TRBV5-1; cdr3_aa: CASSDRGQVYNEQFF; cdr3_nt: TGCGCCAGCAGCGATCGGGGGCAGGTCTACAATGAGCAGTTCTTC
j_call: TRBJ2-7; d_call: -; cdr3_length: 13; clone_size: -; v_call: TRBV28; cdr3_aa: CASRLASRYEQYF; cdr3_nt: TGTGCCAGCAGATTGGCTAGCCGCTACGAGCAGTACTTC
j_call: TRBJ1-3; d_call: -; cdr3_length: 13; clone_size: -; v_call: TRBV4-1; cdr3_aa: CASRTANGNTIYF; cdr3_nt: TGCGCCAGCAGGACAGCTAATGGAAACACCATATATTTT
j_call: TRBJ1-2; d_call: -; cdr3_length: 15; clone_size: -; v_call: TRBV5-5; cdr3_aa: CASSLAAQANYGYTF; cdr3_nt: TGTGCCAGCAGCTTGGCCGCTCAGGCGAACTATGGCTACACCTTC
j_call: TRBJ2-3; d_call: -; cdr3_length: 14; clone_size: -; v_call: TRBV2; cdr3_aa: CASSEDRSTDTQYF; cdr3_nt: TGTGCCAGCAGTGAAGACAGAAGCACAGATACGCAGTATTTT
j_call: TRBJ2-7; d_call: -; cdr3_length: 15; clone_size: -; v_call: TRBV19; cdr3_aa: CASSSPSGPSYEQYF; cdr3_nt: TGTGCCAGTAGTAGTCCCTCAGGGCCCTCCTACGAGCAGTACTTC
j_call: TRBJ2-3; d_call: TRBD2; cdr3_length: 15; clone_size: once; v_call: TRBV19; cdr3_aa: CASTGGGAHTDTQYF; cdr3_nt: TGTGCCAGTACGGGGGGAGGGGCCCACACAGATACGCAGTATTTT
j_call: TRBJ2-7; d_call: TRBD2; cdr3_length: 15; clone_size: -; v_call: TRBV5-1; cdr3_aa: CASSLRGGSSYEQYF; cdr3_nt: TGCGCCAGCAGCTTGAGGGGAGGGAGCTCCTACGAGCAGTACTTC
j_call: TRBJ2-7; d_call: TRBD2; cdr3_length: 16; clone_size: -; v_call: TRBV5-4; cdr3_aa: CASSLVSSGGAYEQYF; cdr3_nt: TGTGCCAGCAGCTTGGTTTCCAGCGGGGGGGCCTACGAGCAGTACTTC
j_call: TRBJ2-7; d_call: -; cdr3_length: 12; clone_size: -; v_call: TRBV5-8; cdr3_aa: CASSLVEYEQYF; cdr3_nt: TGTGCCAGCAGCTTGGTGGAGTACGAGCAGTACTTC
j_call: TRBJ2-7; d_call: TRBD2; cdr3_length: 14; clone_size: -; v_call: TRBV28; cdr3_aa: CASSFSGAQSEQYF; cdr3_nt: TGTGCCAGCAGTTTCAGCGGGGCCCAGTCCGAGCAGTACTTC
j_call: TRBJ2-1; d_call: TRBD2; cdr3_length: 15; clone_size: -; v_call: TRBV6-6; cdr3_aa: CATQIAGGLYNEQFF; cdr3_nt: TGTGCCACCCAAATAGCGGGGGGCCTGTACAATGAGCAGTTCTTC
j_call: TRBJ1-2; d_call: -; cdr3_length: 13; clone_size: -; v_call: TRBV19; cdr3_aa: CASSISTVQGYTF; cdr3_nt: TGTGCCAGTAGTATTTCTACCGTGCAGGGCTACACCTTC
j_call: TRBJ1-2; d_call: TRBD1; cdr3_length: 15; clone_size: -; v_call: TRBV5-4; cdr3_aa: CASSLWGTGAYGYTF; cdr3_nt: TGTGCCAGCAGCTTGTGGGGGACAGGGGCATATGGCTACACCTTC
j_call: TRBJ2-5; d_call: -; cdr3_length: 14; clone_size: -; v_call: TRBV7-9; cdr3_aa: CASSTQAGQETQYF; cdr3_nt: TGTGCCAGCAGCACCCAGGCGGGGCAAGAGACCCAGTACTTC
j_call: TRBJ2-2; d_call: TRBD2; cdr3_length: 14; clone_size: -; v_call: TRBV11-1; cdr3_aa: CASSPQLATGELFF; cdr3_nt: TGTGCCAGCAGCCCCCAACTAGCGACCGGGGAGCTGTTTTTT
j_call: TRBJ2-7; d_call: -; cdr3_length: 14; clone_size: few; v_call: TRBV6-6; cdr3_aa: CASSYSDDSYEQYF; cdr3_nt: TGTGCCAGCAGTTACTCGGACGACTCCTACGAGCAGTACTTC
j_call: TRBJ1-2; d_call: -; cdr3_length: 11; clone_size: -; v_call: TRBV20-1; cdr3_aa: CGGTTTDGYTF; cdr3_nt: TGCGGGGGGACAACAACTGATGGCTACACCTTC
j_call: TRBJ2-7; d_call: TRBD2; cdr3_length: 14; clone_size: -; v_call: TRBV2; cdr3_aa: CASGRLADSYEQYF; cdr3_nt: TGTGCCAGCGGTCGCCTAGCGGATTCCTACGAGCAGTACTTC